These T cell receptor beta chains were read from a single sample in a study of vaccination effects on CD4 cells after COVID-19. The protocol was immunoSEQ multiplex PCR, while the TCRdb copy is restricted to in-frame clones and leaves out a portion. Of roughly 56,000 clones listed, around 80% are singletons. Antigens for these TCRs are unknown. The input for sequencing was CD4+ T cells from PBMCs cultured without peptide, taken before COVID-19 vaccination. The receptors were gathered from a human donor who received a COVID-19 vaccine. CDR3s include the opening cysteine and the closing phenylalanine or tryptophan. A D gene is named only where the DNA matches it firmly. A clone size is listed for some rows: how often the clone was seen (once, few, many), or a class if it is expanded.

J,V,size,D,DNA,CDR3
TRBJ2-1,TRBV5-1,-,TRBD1,TGCGCCAGCAGACCTACCGGGACAGAGAAGAATGAGCAGTTCTTC,CASRPTGTEKNEQFF
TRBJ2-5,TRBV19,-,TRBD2,TGTGCCAGTAGTATAGCGGTAGCGGGGGGATTCCAAGAGACCCAGTACTTC,CASSIAVAGGFQETQYF
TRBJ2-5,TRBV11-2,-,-,TGTGCCAGCAGCTTGAGTACCACCGGGGAGACCCAGTACTTC,CASSLSTTGETQYF
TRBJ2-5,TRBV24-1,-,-,TGTGCCACCAGTGATCCCGAGGGGAAGGAGACCCAGTACTTC,CATSDPEGKETQYF
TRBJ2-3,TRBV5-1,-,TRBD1,TGCGCCAGCAGCCTCCGGGACAGGGGAAAAGATACGCAGTATTTT,CASSLRDRGKDTQYF
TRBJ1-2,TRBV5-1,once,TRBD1,TGCGCCAGCAGCCCGCAGAGGGGGCGCATAGGGAACTATGGCTACACCTTC,CASSPQRGRIGNYGYTF
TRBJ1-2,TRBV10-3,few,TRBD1,TGTGCCATCAGCAGACAGGGAGACTATGGCTACACCTTC,CAISRQGDYGYTF
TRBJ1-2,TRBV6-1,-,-,TGTGCCAGCAGTGAAGCAGGACTACTTGGCTACACCTTC,CASSEAGLLGYTF
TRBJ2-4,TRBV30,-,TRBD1,TGTGCCTGGAGCGGACAGGGAATAGCCAAAAACATTCAGTACTTC,CAWSGQGIAKNIQYF
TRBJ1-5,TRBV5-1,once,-,TGCGCCAGCAGCTTGGGGGAAGGGCAGCCCCAGCATTTT,CASSLGEGQPQHF
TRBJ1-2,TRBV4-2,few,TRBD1,TGTGCCAGCAGCCAGACGACAGGGCTCTGGGATGGCTACACCTTC,CASSQTTGLWDGYTF
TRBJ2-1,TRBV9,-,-,TGTGCCAGCAGCTTCTACAATGAGCAGTTCTTC,CASSFYNEQFF
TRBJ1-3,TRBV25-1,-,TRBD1,TGTGCCAGCGGCAGACAGGGGGGAAACACCATATATTTT,CASGRQGGNTIYF
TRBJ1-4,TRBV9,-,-,TGTGCCAGCAGCGTAGGCATCTCTGAAAAACTGTTTTTT,CASSVGISEKLFF
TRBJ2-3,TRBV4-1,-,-,TGCGCCAGCAGCCAAGACCGAATGACACCGAAGGCAGATACGCAGTATTTT,CASSQDRMTPKADTQYF
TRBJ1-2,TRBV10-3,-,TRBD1,TGTGCCATCAGTTTGACAGGGTCGGAGGATGGCTACACCTTC,CAISLTGSEDGYTF
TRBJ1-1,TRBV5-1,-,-,TGCGCCAGCAGCTTCGTACAGGCGAGGGGCACTGAAGCTTTCTTT,CASSFVQARGTEAFF
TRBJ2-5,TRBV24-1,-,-,TGTGCCACCAGTGATCGAGAGACCCAGTACTTC,CATSDRETQYF
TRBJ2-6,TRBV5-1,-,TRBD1,TGCGCCAGCAGCACACGGGACAGGGACTACTCTGGGGCCAACGTCCTGACTTTC,CASSTRDRDYSGANVLTF
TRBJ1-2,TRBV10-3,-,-,TGTGCCATCAGTGGCCAGGGTAACTATGGCTACACCTTC,CAISGQGNYGYTF